The entry below describes one TCR beta chain. The V end lost 4 bases, the J end lost 4 bases, and 11 bases lay between the germline ends. The CDR3 runs to 13 residues. Germline V gene data show CDR1 as SGHKS and CDR2 as YYEKEE (reference sequence). Generated by immunoSEQ multiplex PCR, the TCRdb table keeps only in-frame clones and is missing some. The table shows tens of thousands of clones, with 90% to 95% occurring only once. The sample is drawn from a study of technical replicates of blood from several donors. This receptor was taken from a human donor in good health. The V call is TRBV5-5, the J call TRBJ1-2, with D possibly matching TRBD1 (6 bases). Material: T cells isolated from PBMCs. The CDR3: CASSRGQSYGYTF. The CDR3 DNA follows: TGTGCCAGCAGCCGTGGACAGAGCTATGGCTACACCTTC.